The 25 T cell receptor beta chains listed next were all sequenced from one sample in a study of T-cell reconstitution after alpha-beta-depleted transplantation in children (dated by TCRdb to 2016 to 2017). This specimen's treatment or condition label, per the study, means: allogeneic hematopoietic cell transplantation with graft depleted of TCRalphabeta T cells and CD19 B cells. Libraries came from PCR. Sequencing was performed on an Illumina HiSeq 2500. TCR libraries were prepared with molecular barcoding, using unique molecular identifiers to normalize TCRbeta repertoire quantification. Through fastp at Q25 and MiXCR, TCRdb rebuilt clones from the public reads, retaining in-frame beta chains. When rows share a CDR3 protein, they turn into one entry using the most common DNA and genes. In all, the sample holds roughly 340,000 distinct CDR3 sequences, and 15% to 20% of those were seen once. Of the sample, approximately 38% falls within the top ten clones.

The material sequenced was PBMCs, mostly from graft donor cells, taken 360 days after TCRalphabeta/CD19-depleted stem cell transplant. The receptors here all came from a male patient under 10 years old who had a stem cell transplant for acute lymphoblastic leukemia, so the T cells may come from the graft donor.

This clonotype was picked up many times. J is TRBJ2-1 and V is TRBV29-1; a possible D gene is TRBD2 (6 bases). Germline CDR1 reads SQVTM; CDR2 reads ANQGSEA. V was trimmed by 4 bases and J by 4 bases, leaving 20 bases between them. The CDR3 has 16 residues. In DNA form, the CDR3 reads TGCAGCGTTGCCAGACTAGTAGGTATGGGGTACAATGAGCAGTTCTTC. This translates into CSVARLVGMGYNEQFF.

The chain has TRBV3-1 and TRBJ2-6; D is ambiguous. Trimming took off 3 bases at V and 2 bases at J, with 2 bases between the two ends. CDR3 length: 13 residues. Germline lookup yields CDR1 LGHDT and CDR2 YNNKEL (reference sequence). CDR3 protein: CASSHPGANVLTF. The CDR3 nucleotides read TGTGCCAGCAGCCACCCTGGGGCCAACGTCCTGACTTTC.

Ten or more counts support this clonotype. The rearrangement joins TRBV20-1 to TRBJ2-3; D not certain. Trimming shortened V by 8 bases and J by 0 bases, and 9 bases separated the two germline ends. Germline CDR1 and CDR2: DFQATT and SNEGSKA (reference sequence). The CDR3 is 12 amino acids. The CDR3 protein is CSIGTSTDTQYF. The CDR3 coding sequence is TGCAGTATCGGTACTAGCACAGATACGCAGTATTTT.

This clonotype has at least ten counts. The chain's CDR3 is CASSQVIRSYEQYF. The CDR3 nucleotides are TGTGCCAGCAGCCAAGTGATCCGCTCCTACGAGCAGTACTTC. The chain joins TRBV4-2 to TRBJ2-7; D uncertain. The V gene's germline CDR1 is LGHNA and CDR2 YNFKEQ. This CDR3 region has 14 residues. The V end lost 1 base, the J end lost 0 bases, and 7 bases lay between the germline ends.

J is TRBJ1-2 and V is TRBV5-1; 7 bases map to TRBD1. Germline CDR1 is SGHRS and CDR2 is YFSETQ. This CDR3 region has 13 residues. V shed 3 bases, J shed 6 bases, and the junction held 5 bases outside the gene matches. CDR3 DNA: TGCGCCAGCAGCTACGGGACAGCCGATGGCTACACCTTC. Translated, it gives CASSYGTADGYTF.

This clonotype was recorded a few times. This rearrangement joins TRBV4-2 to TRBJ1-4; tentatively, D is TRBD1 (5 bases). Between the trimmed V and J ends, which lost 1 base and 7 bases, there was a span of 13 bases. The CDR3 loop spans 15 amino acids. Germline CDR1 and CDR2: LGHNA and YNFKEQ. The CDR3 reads CASSQGGMGGEKLFF. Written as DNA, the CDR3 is TGTGCCAGCAGCCAAGGCGGTATGGGGGGTGAAAAACTGTTTTTT.

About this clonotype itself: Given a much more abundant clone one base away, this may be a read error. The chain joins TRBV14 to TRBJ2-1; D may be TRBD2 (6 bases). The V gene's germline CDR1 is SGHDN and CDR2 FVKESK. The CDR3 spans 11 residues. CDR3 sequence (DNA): TGTTCCAGCAGAGGGGACTTTGAGCAGTTCTTC. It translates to CSSRGDFEQFF.

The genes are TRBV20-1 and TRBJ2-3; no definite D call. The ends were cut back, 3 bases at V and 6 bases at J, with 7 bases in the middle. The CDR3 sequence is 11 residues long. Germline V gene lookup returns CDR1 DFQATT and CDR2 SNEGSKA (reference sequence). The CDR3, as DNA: TGCAGTGCTAGGAACTTGGATACGCAGTATTTT. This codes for CSARNLDTQYF.

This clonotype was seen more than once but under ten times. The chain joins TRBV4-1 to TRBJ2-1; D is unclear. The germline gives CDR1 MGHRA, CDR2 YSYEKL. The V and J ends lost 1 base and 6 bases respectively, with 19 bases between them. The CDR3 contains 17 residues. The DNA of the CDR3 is TGCGCCAGCAGCCAAGGCACCCGGGTCTTAGCCCCCAATGAGCAGTTCTTC. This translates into CASSQGTRVLAPNEQFF.

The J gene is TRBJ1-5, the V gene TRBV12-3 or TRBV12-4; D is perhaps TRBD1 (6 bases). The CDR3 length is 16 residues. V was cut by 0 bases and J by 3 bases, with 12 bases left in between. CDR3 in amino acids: CASSLAVTGLNQPQHF. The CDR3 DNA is TGTGCCAGCAGTTTAGCTGTGACAGGCCTCAATCAGCCCCAGCATTTT.

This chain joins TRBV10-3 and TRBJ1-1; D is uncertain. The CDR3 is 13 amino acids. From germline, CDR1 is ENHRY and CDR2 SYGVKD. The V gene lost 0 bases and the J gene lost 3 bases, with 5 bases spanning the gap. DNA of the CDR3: TGTGCCATCAGTGAGTCTCCTTACACTGAAGCTTTCTTT. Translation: CAISESPYTEAFF.

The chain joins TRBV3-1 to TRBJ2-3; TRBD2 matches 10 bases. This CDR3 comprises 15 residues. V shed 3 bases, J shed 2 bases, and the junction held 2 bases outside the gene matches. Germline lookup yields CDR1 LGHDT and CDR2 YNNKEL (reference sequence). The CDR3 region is CASSHLAGATDTQYF. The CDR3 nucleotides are TGTGCCAGCAGCCATCTAGCGGGAGCCACAGATACGCAGTATTTT.

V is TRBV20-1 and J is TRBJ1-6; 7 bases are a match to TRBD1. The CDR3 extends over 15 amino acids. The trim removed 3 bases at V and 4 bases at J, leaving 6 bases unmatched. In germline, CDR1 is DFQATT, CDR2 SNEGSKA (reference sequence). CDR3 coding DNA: TGCAGTGCTAGCGAAGTGACAGGGTATAATTCACCCCTCCACTTT. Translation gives CSASEVTGYNSPLHF.

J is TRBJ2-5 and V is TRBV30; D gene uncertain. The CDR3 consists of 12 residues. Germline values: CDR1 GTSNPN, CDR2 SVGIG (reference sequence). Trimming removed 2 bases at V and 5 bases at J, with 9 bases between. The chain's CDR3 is CAWSLRLETQYF. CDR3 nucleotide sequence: TGTGCCTGGAGTCTGCGGTTGGAGACCCAGTACTTC.

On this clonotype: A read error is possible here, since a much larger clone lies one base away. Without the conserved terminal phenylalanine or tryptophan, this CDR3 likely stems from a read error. The CDR3 sequence: CASSYSQAGAGTGELFY. CDR3 in DNA: TGTGCCAGCAGCTACTCTCAAGCAGGGGCCGGCACCGGGGAGCTGTTTTAT. This chain links TRBV6-5 with TRBJ2-2; TRBD1 might be the D (6 bases). This CDR3 has 17 residues. Germline V gene data show CDR1 as MNHEY and CDR2 as SVGAGI.

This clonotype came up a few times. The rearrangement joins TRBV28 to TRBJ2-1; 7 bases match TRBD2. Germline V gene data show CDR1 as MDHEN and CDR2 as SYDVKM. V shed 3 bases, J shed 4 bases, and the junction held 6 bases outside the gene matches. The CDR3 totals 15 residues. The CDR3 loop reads CASSFGLGAYNEQFF. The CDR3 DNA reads TGTGCCAGCAGTTTTGGACTAGGGGCTTACAATGAGCAGTTCTTC.

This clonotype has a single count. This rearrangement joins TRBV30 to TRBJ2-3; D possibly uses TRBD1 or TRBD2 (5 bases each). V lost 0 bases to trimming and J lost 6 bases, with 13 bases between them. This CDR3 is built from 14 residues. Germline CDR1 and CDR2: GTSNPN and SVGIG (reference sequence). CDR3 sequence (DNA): TGTGCCTGGAGTGTACAAGGGGAGTCGGATACGCAGTATTTT. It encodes CAWSVQGESDTQYF.

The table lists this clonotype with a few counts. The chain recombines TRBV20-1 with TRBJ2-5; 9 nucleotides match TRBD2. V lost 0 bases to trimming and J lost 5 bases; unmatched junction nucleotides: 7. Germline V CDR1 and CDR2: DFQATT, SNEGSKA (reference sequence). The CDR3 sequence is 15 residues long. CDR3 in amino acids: CSARDIAGVGETQYF. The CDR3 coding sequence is TGCAGTGCTAGAGATATAGCGGGAGTGGGTGAGACCCAGTACTTC.

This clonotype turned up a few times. Written as DNA, the CDR3 is TGCGCCAGCAGCTTGGGTCAGGGCCTCCAAGAGACCCAGTACTTC. As protein: CASSLGQGLQETQYF. V usage is TRBV5-1 and J usage is TRBJ2-5, with D maybe TRBD1 (5 bases). The V end lost 0 bases, the J end lost 1 base, and 10 bases lay between the germline ends. The CDR3 is made up of 15 amino acids. Germline V gene lookup returns CDR1 SGHRS and CDR2 YFSETQ. Full variable domain (outside the CDR3, taken from reference TRBV5-1 and TRBJ2-5): KAGVTQTPRYLIKTRGQQVTLSCSPISGHRSVSWYQQTPGQGLQFLFEYFSETQRNKGNFPGRFSGRQFSNSRSEMNVSTLELGDSALYLCASSLGQGLQETQYFGPGTRLLVL.

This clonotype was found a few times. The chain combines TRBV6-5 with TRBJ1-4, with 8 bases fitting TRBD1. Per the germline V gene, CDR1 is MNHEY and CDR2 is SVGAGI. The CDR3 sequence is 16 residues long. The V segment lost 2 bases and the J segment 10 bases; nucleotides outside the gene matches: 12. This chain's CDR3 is CASSYNTGQGGRKLFF. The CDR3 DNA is TGTGCCAGCAGTTACAATACCGGACAGGGAGGGCGAAAACTGTTTTTT.

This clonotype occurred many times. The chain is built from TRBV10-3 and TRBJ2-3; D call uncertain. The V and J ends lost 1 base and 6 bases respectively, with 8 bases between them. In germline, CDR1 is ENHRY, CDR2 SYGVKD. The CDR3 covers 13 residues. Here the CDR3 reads CAISEYKGDTQYF. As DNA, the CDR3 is TGTGCCATCAGTGAGTACAAGGGTGATACGCAGTATTTT.

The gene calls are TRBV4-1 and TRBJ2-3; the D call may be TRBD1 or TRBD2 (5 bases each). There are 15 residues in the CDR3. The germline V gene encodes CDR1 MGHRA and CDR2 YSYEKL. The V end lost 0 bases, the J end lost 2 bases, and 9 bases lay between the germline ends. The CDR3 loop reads CASSQDGTTTDTQYF. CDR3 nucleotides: TGCGCCAGCAGCCAAGACGGGACCACCACAGATACGCAGTATTTT.

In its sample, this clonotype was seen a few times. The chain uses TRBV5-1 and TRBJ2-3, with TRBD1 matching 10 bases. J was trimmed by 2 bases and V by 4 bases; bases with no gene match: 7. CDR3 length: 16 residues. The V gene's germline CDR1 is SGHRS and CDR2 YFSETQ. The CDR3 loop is CASSRPGTGATDTQYF. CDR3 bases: TGCGCCAGCAGCCGCCCCGGGACAGGGGCCACAGATACGCAGTATTTT.

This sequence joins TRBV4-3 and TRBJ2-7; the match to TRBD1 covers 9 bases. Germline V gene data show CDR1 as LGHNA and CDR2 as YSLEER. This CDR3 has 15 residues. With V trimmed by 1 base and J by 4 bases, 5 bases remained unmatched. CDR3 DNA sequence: TGCGCCAGCAGCCAAGGGACAGGGGACATTTACGAGCAGTACTTC. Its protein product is CASSQGTGDIYEQYF.

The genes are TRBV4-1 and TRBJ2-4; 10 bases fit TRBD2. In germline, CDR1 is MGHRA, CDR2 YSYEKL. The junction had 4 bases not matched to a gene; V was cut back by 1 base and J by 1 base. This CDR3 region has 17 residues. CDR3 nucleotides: TGCGCCAGCAGCCAAGGGGGGACTAGCGAGGCCAAAAACATTCAGTACTTC. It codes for CASSQGGTSEAKNIQYF.